This T cell receptor (beta chain) appears in the sequencing data of a study of identical twins. TCRdb passed the 5' RACE reads through MiXCR, listing each CDR3 protein once. The profile shows about 250,000 distinct CDR3 sequences, roughly an eighth of them singletons. V was shortened by 0 bases and J by 5 bases, with 11 bases between the two germline ends. This CDR3 region has 15 residues. In germline, CDR1 is MNHEY, CDR2 SVGAGI. Sequenced input: memory (CD45RO+) T cells sorted from blood. The rearrangement joins TRBV6-5 to TRBJ2-1; D may correspond to TRBD1 or TRBD2 (5 bases each). The origin of this receptor is a woman aged 18-29 years in good health. CDR3 amino acids: CASSYSTWDDNEQFF. The CDR3 DNA reads as TGTGCCAGCAGTTACTCGACCTGGGACGACAATGAGCAGTTCTTC.